Listed below are T cell receptor beta chains from one sample, sequenced in a study of CD8 T cells in ankylosing spondylitis. Each CDR3 protein is one row after TCRdb ran MiXCR on the 5' RACE reads. The repertoire has approximately 140,000 distinct CDR3 sequences, roughly 17% of them found once; the top ten carry around a third. The sequencing sample was made of blood, either unsorted or a sorted T cell fraction (not recorded which). All receptors derive from a male donor with ankylosing spondylitis. CDR3s include the opening cysteine and the closing phenylalanine or tryptophan. Fields, in order: clone size, D gene, J gene, V gene, CDR3 protein, CDR3 DNA. A D gene is named only where the DNA matches it firmly. Clone size appears in some rows only: once, few, many, or a class for an expanded clone.

many,TRBD2,TRBJ2-7,TRBV4-1,CASSPSGTKILYEQYF,TGCGCCAGCAGCCCTTCGGGGACTAAAATCCTCTACGAGCAGTACTTC
few,-,TRBJ2-5,TRBV2,CASTPGLETQYF,TGTGCCAGCACCCCAGGGTTGGAGACCCAGTACTTC
few,-,TRBJ1-1,TRBV27,CASVPQAAAGVVAEAFF,TGTGCCAGCGTTCCCCAGGCTGCCGCAGGGGTAGTCGCTGAAGCTTTCTTT
many,-,TRBJ1-1,TRBV12-3/TRBV12-4,CASSFALNTEAFF,TGTGCCAGCAGTTTTGCGTTGAACACTGAAGCTTTCTTT
-,TRBD2,TRBJ2-2,TRBV20-1,CSARPLAGLNTGELFF,TGCAGTGCTCGCCCTTTAGCGGGGTTGAACACCGGGGAGCTGTTTTTT
once,TRBD2,TRBJ2-1,TRBV5-1,CASSAWTSGSPDEQFF,TGCGCCAGCAGCGCCTGGACTAGCGGGTCACCCGATGAGCAGTTCTTC
many,-,TRBJ1-2,TRBV27,CASAGGGHGYTF,TGTGCCAGCGCGGGGGGAGGCCATGGCTACACCTTC
-,TRBD2,TRBJ2-7,TRBV7-2,CASGYGGWREGTSEQYF,TGTGCCAGCGGATATGGAGGTTGGCGGGAGGGAACCTCCGAGCAGTACTTC
-,TRBD1,TRBJ1-2,TRBV9,CASSADRAYYGYTF,TGTGCCAGCAGCGCGGACAGGGCTTACTATGGCTACACCTTC
few,-,TRBJ2-7,TRBV4-3,CASSQDPRDLYEQYF,TGCGCCAGCAGCCAAGACCCGCGGGATCTCTACGAGCAGTACTTC
many,TRBD2,TRBJ2-1,TRBV29-1,CSESGAGPYNEQFF,TGCAGCGAATCGGGAGCGGGGCCCTACAATGAGCAGTTCTTC
few,-,TRBJ1-1,TRBV12-3/TRBV12-4,CASSFGTVNTEAFF,TGTGCCAGCAGTTTCGGAACGGTGAACACTGAAGCTTTCTTT
few,-,TRBJ1-2,TRBV2,CASRFSAWGYTF,TGTGCCAGCAGATTTTCGGCCTGGGGCTACACCTTC
-,-,TRBJ2-3,TRBV9,CASSVGFGRTDTQYF,TGTGCCAGCAGCGTAGGCTTCGGGAGAACAGATACGCAGTATTTT
-,-,TRBJ2-1,TRBV19,CASTRPGRYNEQFF,TGTGCCAGTACCCGCCCGGGCAGGTACAATGAGCAGTTCTTC
-,-,TRBJ2-3,TRBV9,CASSIYAGTQYF,TGTGCCAGCAGCATCTACGCTGGTACGCAGTATTTT
few,-,TRBJ1-1,TRBV29-1,CSVGGAEAFF,TGCAGCGTTGGGGGGGCGGAAGCTTTCTTT
many,-,TRBJ1-5,TRBV28,CASSLLVLVAGQPQHF,TGTGCCAGCAGCCTCCTGGTTCTTGTGGCGGGTCAGCCCCAGCATTTT
few,-,TRBJ2-2,TRBV21-1,CASSRDYVTGELFF,TGTGCCAGCAGCCGGGACTATGTTACCGGGGAGCTGTTTTTT
few,-,TRBJ2-3,TRBV27,CASSNRGRDTQYF,TGTGCCAGTTCAAACAGAGGACGGGATACGCAGTATTTT
-,-,TRBJ2-1,TRBV9,CASSVVGSNEQFF,TGTGCCAGCAGCGTAGTTGGGTCGAATGAGCAGTTCTTC
few,TRBD2,TRBJ2-7,TRBV13,CASSTIGLAGYEQYF,TGTGCCAGCAGCACGATAGGACTAGCGGGCTACGAGCAGTACTTC
few,TRBD2,TRBJ2-1,TRBV7-2,CASSLWREAGNEQFF,TGTGCCAGCAGCTTGTGGCGGGAGGCGGGGAATGAGCAGTTCTTC
-,TRBD2,TRBJ2-7,TRBV29-1,CSVENRLAGSYEQYF,TGCAGCGTTGAAAATAGACTAGCGGGTTCCTACGAGCAGTACTTC
-,TRBD1,TRBJ1-2,TRBV6-2/TRBV6-3,CASAEDRAGAVFRSNYGYTF,TGTGCCAGCGCCGAGGACAGGGCCGGGGCAGTCTTTAGGAGCAACTATGGCTACACCTTC
-,TRBD2,TRBJ2-1,TRBV5-1,CASSLYLAGTSSYNEQFF,TGCGCCAGCAGCTTGTATCTAGCGGGAACTAGCTCCTACAATGAGCAGTTCTTC
-,TRBD2,TRBJ2-2,TRBV14,CASSQVIAGAGTGELFF,TGTGCCAGCAGCCAAGTTATAGCGGGAGCGGGAACCGGGGAGCTGTTTTTT
-,TRBD2,TRBJ2-7,TRBV4-1,CASSQAVALAGTYEQYF,TGCGCCAGCAGCCAAGCAGTGGCTCTAGCGGGGACCTACGAGCAGTACTTC
-,-,TRBJ2-2,TRBV5-1,CASSLGTMGTGELFF,TGCGCCAGCAGCTTGGGGACTATGGGCACCGGGGAGCTGTTTTTT
-,TRBD1,TRBJ1-5,TRBV4-1,CASSQGQGETQPQHF,TGCGCCAGCAGCCAAGGACAGGGGGAGACTCAGCCCCAGCATTTT
many,-,TRBJ2-2,TRBV9,CASSVSRGELFF,TGTGCCAGCAGCGTATCCAGGGGGGAGCTGTTTTTT